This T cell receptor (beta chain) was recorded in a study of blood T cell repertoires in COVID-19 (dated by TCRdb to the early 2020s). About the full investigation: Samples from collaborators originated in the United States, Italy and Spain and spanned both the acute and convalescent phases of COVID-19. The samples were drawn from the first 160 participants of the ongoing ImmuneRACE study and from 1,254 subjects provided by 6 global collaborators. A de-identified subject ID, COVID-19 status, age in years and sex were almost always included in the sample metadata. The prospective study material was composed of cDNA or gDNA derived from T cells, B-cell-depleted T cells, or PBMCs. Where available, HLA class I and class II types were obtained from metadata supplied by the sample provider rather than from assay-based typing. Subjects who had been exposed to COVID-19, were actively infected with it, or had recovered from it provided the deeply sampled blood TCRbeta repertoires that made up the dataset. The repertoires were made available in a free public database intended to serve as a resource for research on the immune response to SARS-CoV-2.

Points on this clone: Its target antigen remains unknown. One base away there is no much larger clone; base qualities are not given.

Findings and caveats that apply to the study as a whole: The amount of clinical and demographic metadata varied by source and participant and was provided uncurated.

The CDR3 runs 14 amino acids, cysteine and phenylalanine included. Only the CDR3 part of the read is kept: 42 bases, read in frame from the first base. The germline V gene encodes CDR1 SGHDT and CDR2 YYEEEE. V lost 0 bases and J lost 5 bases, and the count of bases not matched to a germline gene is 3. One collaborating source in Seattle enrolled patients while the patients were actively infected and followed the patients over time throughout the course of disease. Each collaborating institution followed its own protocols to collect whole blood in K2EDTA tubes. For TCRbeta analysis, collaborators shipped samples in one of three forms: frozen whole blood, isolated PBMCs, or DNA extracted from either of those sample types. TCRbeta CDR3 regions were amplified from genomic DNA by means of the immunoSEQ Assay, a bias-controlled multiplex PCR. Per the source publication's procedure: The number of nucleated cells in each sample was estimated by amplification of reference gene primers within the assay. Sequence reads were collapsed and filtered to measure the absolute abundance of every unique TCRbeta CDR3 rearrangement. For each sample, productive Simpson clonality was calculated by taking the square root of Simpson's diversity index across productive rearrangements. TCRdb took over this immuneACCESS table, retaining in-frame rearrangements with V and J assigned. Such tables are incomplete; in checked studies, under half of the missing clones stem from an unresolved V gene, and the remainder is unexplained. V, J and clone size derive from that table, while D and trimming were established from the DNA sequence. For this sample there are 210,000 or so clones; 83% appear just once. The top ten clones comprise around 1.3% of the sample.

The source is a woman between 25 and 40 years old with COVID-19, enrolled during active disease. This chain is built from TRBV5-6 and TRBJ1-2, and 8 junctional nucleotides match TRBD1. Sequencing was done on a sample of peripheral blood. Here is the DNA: TGTGCCAGCAGCTTGGACAGGGGGAAGTATGGCTACACCTTC. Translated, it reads CASSLDRGKYGYTF.